The 25 T cell receptor beta chains in this list originate from one sample, sequenced in a study of vaccination and CD4 T cells after COVID-19. Each CDR3 protein is one row after TCRdb ran MiXCR on the PCR reads. The top ten clones hold approximately 1.1% of a sample with 15,000 or so distinct CDR3 sequences, 69% of them seen once. This sample comprised CD4+ T cells from blood, obtained after SARS-CoV-2 vaccination. The origin of the receptors is a human donor who had recovered from COVID-19.

The rearrangement uses TRBV24-1 and TRBJ2-3, with a possible D match to TRBD2 (5 bases). Between the trimmed V and J ends, which lost 5 bases and 5 bases, there was a span of 10 bases. The CDR3 runs to 13 residues. The germline gives CDR1 KGHDR, CDR2 SFDVKD. CDR3 amino acids: CATSGSSLDTQYF. CDR3 nucleotides: TGTGCCACCAGTGGGTCTAGCTTAGATACGCAGTATTTT.

This rearrangement joins TRBV6-1 to TRBJ2-2; the match to TRBD1 covers 8 bases. Germline V CDR1 and CDR2: MNHNS, SASEGT. With V trimmed by 6 bases and J by 13 bases, 7 bases remained unmatched. The CDR3 runs to 12 residues. The CDR3 sequence: CASSRGQGGLFF. The CDR3 bases are TGTGCCAGCAGCCGCGGACAGGGTGGGCTGTTTTTT.

This clonotype came up a few times. The V call is TRBV20-1, the J call TRBJ1-5; no clear D. Germline CDR1 is DFQATT and CDR2 is SNEGSKA (reference sequence). CDR3 size: 17 residues. Between the trimmed V and J ends, which lost 4 bases and 5 bases, there was a span of 24 bases. The CDR3 DNA is TGCAGTGCTAACTCACCGGGCCCCAATACAGATCATCAGCCCCAGCATTTT. This codes for CSANSPGPNTDHQPQHF.

This clonotype was seen more than once but under ten times. The chain couples TRBV7-2 to TRBJ2-3; D is ambiguous. Looked up from germline, CDR1 is SGHTA and CDR2 is FQGNSA. Trimming stripped 5 bases from V and 0 bases from J, with 12 bases between. This CDR3 comprises 15 residues. CDR3 region: CASSTKVVSTDTQYF. In DNA, the CDR3 is TGTGCCAGCAGCACCAAGGTAGTAAGCACAGATACGCAGTATTTT. Looking up the rest from reference TRBV7-2 and TRBJ2-3 gives the full variable domain: GAGVSQSPSNKVTEKGKDVELRCDPISGHTALYWYRQSLGQGLEFLIYFQGNSAPDKSGLPSDRFSAERTGGSVSTLTIQRTQQEDSAVYLCASSTKVVSTDTQYFGPGTRLTVL.

The rearrangement joins TRBV4-2 to TRBJ1-6; 8 bases map to TRBD1. After removal of 1 base from V and 10 bases from J, the junction contained 3 bases not matched to a gene. The CDR3 has 14 residues. CDR1 and CDR2 from the germline V gene are LGHNA and YNFKEQ. The chain's CDR3 is CASSQGTGRSPLHF. CDR3 sequence (DNA): TGTGCCAGCAGCCAAGGGACAGGGAGGTCACCCCTCCACTTT.

The table lists this clonotype with a count of one. J is TRBJ2-5 and V is TRBV7-2; no definite D call. The CDR3 is 14 amino acids. Trimming removed 4 bases at V and 1 base at J, with 10 bases between. The germline V gene has CDR1 SGHTA and CDR2 FQGNSA. The CDR3 region has the DNA TGTGCCAGCAGCTCGAACTATATCCAAGAGACCCAGTACTTC. Residues: CASSSNYIQETQYF.

This chain connects TRBV20-1 to TRBJ2-3; 13 bases align to TRBD2. This CDR3 is 15 amino acids long. After removal of 4 bases from V and 3 bases from J, the junction contained 4 bases not matched to a gene. Germline-derived CDR1 and CDR2 are DFQATT and SNEGSKA (reference sequence). CDR3 nucleotides: TGCAGTGCTATGCGACTAGCGGGAGGTACAGATACGCAGTATTTT. Protein sequence: CSAMRLAGGTDTQYF.

This clonotype was seen a handful of times. This chain links TRBV6-1 with TRBJ2-7; D is perhaps TRBD2 (6 bases). Germline loops: CDR1 MNHNS, CDR2 SASEGT. V was pared by 8 bases and J by 3 bases, with 20 bases between. The CDR3 covers 15 residues. CDR3 region: CASGGGTHPLYEQYF. The CDR3 DNA reads as TGTGCCAGCGGTGGCGGGACCCACCCTCTCTACGAGCAGTACTTC.

The rearrangement links TRBV9 to TRBJ2-7; weak D call: TRBD2 (6 bases). The V end was cut by 2 bases, the J end by 6 bases, with 9 bases between. Germline-derived CDR1 and CDR2 are SGDLS and YYNGEE. The CDR3 extends over 12 amino acids. This chain's CDR3 is CASSVGGGEQYF. CDR3 coding DNA: TGTGCCAGCAGCGTCGGGGGTGGCGAGCAGTACTTC. The whole variable domain, remainder taken from reference TRBV9 and TRBJ2-7, is DSGVTQTPKHLITATGQRVTLRCSPRSGDLSVYWYQQSLDQGLQFLIQYYNGEERAKGNILERFSAQQFPDLHSELNLSSLELGDSALYFCASSVGGGEQYFGPGTRLTVT.

The chain links TRBV6-2 or TRBV6-3 to TRBJ2-5; no clear D. Per germline, CDR1 MNHEY and CDR2 SVGEGT. Trimming removed 2 bases from V and 3 bases from J, with 16 bases in between. This CDR3 has 16 amino acids. CDR3 DNA: TGTGCCAGCAGTTACGTGCCCCTTAACACTAAAGAGACCCAGTACTTC. Protein: CASSYVPLNTKETQYF.

The V call is TRBV20-1, the J call TRBJ1-5, with D possibly matching TRBD1 (6 bases). The germline CDR1 and CDR2 sequences are DFQATT and SNEGSKA (reference sequence). V shed 1 base and J shed 10 bases, with 17 bases lying between them. CDR3 size: 14 residues. The DNA of the CDR3 is TGCAGTGCTAGAGTGGAGACAGGAATCAAACCCCAGCATTTT. Its translation is CSARVETGIKPQHF.

This clonotype turned up a few times. The rearrangement joins TRBV30 to TRBJ1-1; tentatively, D is TRBD1 (5 bases). The CDR3 loop spans 11 amino acids. Looked up from germline, CDR1 is GTSNPN and CDR2 is SVGIG (reference sequence). V lost 3 bases and J 11 bases, leaving 13 bases between the germline ends. The CDR3 bases are TGTGCCTGGAGCAGAACTCGGGGGGCTTTCTTT. Translation: CAWSRTRGAFF.

This rearrangement joins TRBV7-9 to TRBJ1-6; D is perhaps TRBD1 (5 bases). The germline V and J ends were trimmed by 3 bases and 14 bases, with 17 bases remaining between them. The CDR3 covers 14 residues. The germline V gene encodes CDR1 SEHNR and CDR2 FQNEAQ (reference sequence). DNA of the CDR3: TGTGCCAGCAGCTTCGGGACCTCGGCCGCGTCCCTCCACTTT. Protein sequence: CASSFGTSAASLHF.

The V call is TRBV6-1, the J call TRBJ1-4; TRBD1 agrees at 9 bases. CDR3 length equals 16 residues. Per the germline V gene, CDR1 is MNHNS and CDR2 is SASEGT. Trimming at V came to 3 bases and at J to 5 bases, leaving 7 bases not matched to a gene. The CDR3 coding sequence is TGTGCCAGCAGTGAGAAAGCCGGGACAGGGAATGAAAAACTGTTTTTT. This codes for CASSEKAGTGNEKLFF.

The rearrangement uses TRBV27 and TRBJ2-1, with D tentatively TRBD2 (6 bases). Per the germline V gene, CDR1 is MNHEY and CDR2 is SMNVEV (reference sequence). V was clipped by 2 bases and J by 7 bases, with 12 bases between them. This CDR3 has 14 amino acids. The DNA of the CDR3 is TGTGCCAGCAGTTTAGGTCTGGAGGGGAATGAGCAGTTCTTC. Protein sequence: CASSLGLEGNEQFF.

Here the CDR3 reads CASSLPSSGYNEQFF. The CDR3 nucleotides read TGCGCCAGCAGCCTCCCAAGCTCGGGTTACAATGAGCAGTTCTTC. The chain joins TRBV5-1 to TRBJ2-1; D is uncertain. The V end was cut by 4 bases, the J end by 4 bases, with 15 bases between. Germline-derived CDR1 and CDR2 are SGHRS and YFSETQ. CDR3 size: 15 residues.

This clonotype has only one observation. The V gene is TRBV6-1, the J gene TRBJ1-6; D unresolved. The V end lost 6 bases, the J end lost 0 bases, and 15 bases lay between the germline ends. The CDR3 length is 17 residues. Germline V lookup: CDR1 MNHNS, CDR2 SASEGT. As DNA, the CDR3 is TGTGCCAGCAGCCCCGAAGGGCAAAGCTCCTATAATTCACCCCTCCACTTT. The encoded protein is CASSPEGQSSYNSPLHF.

J is TRBJ2-3 and V is TRBV6-1; D is possibly TRBD2 (5 bases). The V gene lost 7 bases and the J gene lost 7 bases, with 21 bases spanning the gap. This CDR3 contains 15 residues. The germline V gene has CDR1 MNHNS and CDR2 SASEGT. CDR3 protein: CASKAAFGERYTQYF. For the CDR3, the DNA is TGTGCCAGCAAGGCCGCGTTCGGGGAAAGGTATACGCAGTATTTT.

The rearrangement links TRBV30 to TRBJ1-1, with 7 bases matching TRBD1. The CDR3 extends over 16 amino acids. Per the germline V gene, CDR1 is GTSNPN and CDR2 is SVGIG (reference sequence). Trimming at V came to 6 bases and at J to 1 base, leaving 14 bases not matched to a gene. CDR3 coding DNA: TGTGCCTGCAATCACAGGGGCGCGAGAAGGAACACTGAAGCTTTCTTT. It codes for CACNHRGARRNTEAFF.

The CDR3 coding sequence is TGTGCCAGCAGCTTCCGGACAGGGCGAGAGACCCAGTACTTC. Translated: CASSFRTGRETQYF. The rearrangement joins TRBV7-9 to TRBJ2-5; 8 bases agree with TRBD1. Germline V gene data show CDR1 as SEHNR and CDR2 as FQNEAQ (reference sequence). Trimming took 3 bases from V and 4 from J; bases not matched to a gene: 4. CDR3 length: 14 residues.

This chain joins TRBV4-2 and TRBJ2-3; D is uncertain. Trimming left V 1 base short and J 1 base short, with 9 bases between. CDR3 length: 15 residues. Germline CDR1 is LGHNA and CDR2 is YNFKEQ. The CDR3 reads CASSQGPLRTDTQYF. In DNA form, the CDR3 reads TGTGCCAGCAGCCAAGGACCGTTGCGCACAGATACGCAGTATTTT.

V usage is TRBV5-1 and J usage is TRBJ2-7; no reliable D call. This CDR3 comprises 16 residues. CDR1 is SGHRS, CDR2 YFSETQ, per germline. Trimming took 0 bases from V and 2 from J, leaving 15 bases between them. The CDR3 sequence: CASSLAVGSDAYEQYF. The CDR3 region has the DNA TGCGCCAGCAGCTTGGCCGTGGGATCGGACGCCTACGAGCAGTACTTC. The full variable domain, in which reference TRBV5-1 and TRBJ2-7 provide the parts outside the CDR3, is KAGVTQTPRYLIKTRGQQVTLSCSPISGHRSVSWYQQTPGQGLQFLFEYFSETQRNKGNFPGRFSGRQFSNSRSEMNVSTLELGDSALYLCASSLAVGSDAYEQYFGPGTRLTVT.

The chain has TRBV28 and TRBJ2-3, with TRBD2 matching over 12 bases. Germline assignment: CDR1 MDHEN and CDR2 SYDVKM. J gave up 10 bases and V 4 bases, and 6 bases lay outside the gene matches. The CDR3 has 14 residues. The CDR3: CASSSTRLAGAQYF. The CDR3, as DNA: TGTGCCAGCAGTTCAACGCGACTAGCGGGAGCGCAGTATTTT.

This clonotype was detected once. The genes are TRBV7-6 and TRBJ2-3, with 8 bases aligning to TRBD2. Germline V gives CDR1 SGHVS, CDR2 FNYEAQ. Germline trimming cut 4 bases from V and 2 bases from J; bases unmatched to any gene: 5. The CDR3 extends over 15 amino acids. CDR3 nucleotides: TGTGCCAGCAGCTCTACGGGACTAGTCACAGATACGCAGTATTTT. This sequence encodes CASSSTGLVTDTQYF. The full variable domain, with the rest looked up from reference TRBV7-6 and TRBJ2-3, is GAGVSQSPRYKVTKRGQDVALRCDPISGHVSLYWYRQALGQGPEFLTYFNYEAQQDKSGLPNDRFSAERPEGSISTLTIQRTEQRDSAMYRCASSSTGLVTDTQYFGPGTRLTVL.

This rearrangement joins TRBV10-1 to TRBJ1-1; no reliable D call. CDR3 length equals 15 residues. The V end was cut by 8 bases, the J end by 0 bases, with 16 bases between. Germline CDR1 is WNHNN and CDR2 is SYGVQD (reference sequence). The CDR3 loop reads CASRVGGVMNTEAFF. CDR3 bases: TGCGCCAGCCGAGTCGGTGGGGTCATGAACACTGAAGCTTTCTTT.